The 17 T cell receptor beta chains given below trace back to one sample, sequenced in a study of T cell responses to AZD1222 COVID-19 vaccine. Measured with immunoSEQ multiplex PCR; TCRdb has only the in-frame clones, and not every one. The sample consists of over 100,000 clones, approximately 90% of them appearing once. The sequencing used peripheral blood, collected on day 0 of AZD1222 vaccination. These receptor sequences come from an adult in good health.

The chain is built from TRBV29-1 and TRBJ2-7; 8 bases align to TRBD1. Germline values: CDR1 SQVTM, CDR2 ANQGSEA. Germline trimming cut 4 bases from V and 4 bases from J; bases unmatched to any gene: 6. This CDR3 contains 13 residues. The CDR3 sequence: CSVGTGFSYEQYF. Here the CDR3 DNA reads TGCAGCGTTGGGACAGGGTTCTCATACGAGCAGTACTTC.

The rearrangement joins TRBV28 to TRBJ1-2; 8 nucleotides agree with TRBD1. Per germline, CDR1 MDHEN and CDR2 SYDVKM. V was pared by 7 bases and J by 4 bases, with 8 bases of the junction left unmatched. The CDR3 length is 14 residues. The CDR3 coding sequence is TGTGCCAGCACCCTTGGACAGGGAAGCTATGGCTACACCTTC. Protein sequence: CASTLGQGSYGYTF.

The chain links TRBV23-1 to TRBJ2-7; 8 positions agree with TRBD1. TRBV23-1 is an ORF, and what it does is uncertain. This CDR3 has 16 residues. J lost 2 bases, V lost 3 bases, and 9 bases had no gene match. CDR3 sequence (DNA): TGCGCCAGCAGTCATTTGACGGACAGGGTAGCCTACGAGCAGTACTTC. Encoded protein: CASSHLTDRVAYEQYF.

The chain has TRBV9 and TRBJ1-2; TRBD1 agrees at 10 bases. The CDR3 loop spans 16 amino acids. Germline trimming cut 4 bases from V and 8 bases from J; bases unmatched to any gene: 14. Germline-derived CDR1 and CDR2 are SGDLS and YYNGEE. The CDR3: CASSQTPRTGGDGYTF. Written as DNA, the CDR3 is TGTGCCAGCAGCCAAACCCCGAGGACAGGGGGGGACGGCTACACCTTC.

The rearrangement uses TRBV28 and TRBJ1-5; D gene ambiguous. This CDR3 comprises 13 residues. CDR1 and CDR2 (germline): MDHEN, SYDVKM. Trimming stripped 6 bases from V and 4 bases from J, with 10 bases between. CDR3 residues: CASRRPGNQPQHF. CDR3 DNA sequence: TGTGCCAGCAGAAGGCCGGGGAATCAGCCCCAGCATTTT.

This clone showed up just once. The chain couples TRBV28 to TRBJ1-4, with D unresolved. The CDR3 length is 15 residues. From germline, CDR1 is MDHEN and CDR2 SYDVKM. Trimming shortened V by 3 bases and J by 0 bases, and 8 bases separated the two germline ends. CDR3: CASSFGPATNEKLFF. As DNA, the CDR3 is TGTGCCAGCAGTTTCGGACCCGCAACTAATGAAAAACTGTTTTTT.

The chain employs TRBV27 and TRBJ1-1, with a possible D match to TRBD1 (5 bases). CDR1 is MNHEY and CDR2 is SMNVEV in the germline V gene (reference sequence). Deletions cut 7 bases from V and 2 bases from J, with 14 bases between. This CDR3 contains 14 residues. The CDR3 nucleotides are TGTGCCAGCATCTCGGGGGTAGTCAACACTGAAGCTTTCTTT. This codes for CASISGVVNTEAFF.

The V gene is TRBV7-2, the J gene TRBJ2-7; D tentatively fits TRBD1 or TRBD2 (6 bases each). The CDR3 consists of 14 residues. Germline CDR1 is SGHTA and CDR2 is FQGNSA. Trimming cost V 7 bases and J 2 bases, with 15 bases left between them. CDR3 DNA: TGTGCCAGCAAATCGGGGGCCGTAACCTACGAGCAGTACTTC. This translates into CASKSGAVTYEQYF.

Turning to this clone: This CDR3 is also generated by other DNA sequences in the sample. The gene calls are TRBV9 and TRBJ1-2; D gene ambiguous. This CDR3 has 14 residues. Trimming shortened V by 0 bases and J by 2 bases, and 8 bases separated the two germline ends. Germline CDR1 and CDR2: SGDLS and YYNGEE. The CDR3 is CASSVGTDNYGYTF. CDR3 DNA: TGTGCCAGCAGCGTAGGTACGGACAACTATGGCTACACCTTC.

The chain has TRBV7-9 and TRBJ1-2; D is uncertain. Trimming removed 6 bases from V and 4 bases from J, with 12 bases in between. Germline loops: CDR1 SEHNR, CDR2 FQNEAQ (reference sequence). The CDR3 spans 13 residues. CDR3 region: CASSLGQLYGYTF. CDR3 nucleotides: TGTGCCAGCAGTCTCGGTCAACTCTATGGCTACACCTTC.

V gene TRBV18 combines with J gene TRBJ2-2; D is undetermined. The V and J ends lost 6 bases and 3 bases respectively, with 17 bases between them. Germline V gene lookup returns CDR1 KGHSH and CDR2 LQKENI. The CDR3 contains 16 residues. The CDR3 protein is CASSKPITADTGELFF. The CDR3 nucleotides read TGTGCCAGCTCCAAACCTATAACGGCGGACACCGGGGAGCTGTTTTTT.

The chain employs TRBV19 and TRBJ1-1; 7 nucleotides agree with TRBD1. The CDR3 sequence is 15 residues long. Germline-derived CDR1 and CDR2 are LNHDA and SQIVND (reference sequence). V dropped 6 bases and J dropped 0; count of bases not matched to a gene: 7. The CDR3 loop is CASRPRDSLNTEAFF. The CDR3 DNA reads as TGTGCCAGTAGGCCCCGGGACAGCTTGAACACTGAAGCTTTCTTT.

This sequence joins TRBV27 and TRBJ2-1, with 8 nucleotides matching TRBD1. This CDR3 comprises 14 residues. Germline V gene sequence: CDR1 MNHEY, CDR2 SMNVEV (reference sequence). The ends lost 10 bases at V and 2 bases at J; junction bases unmatched: 7. The CDR3 nucleotides are TGTGCCACCCACGTGACAGGGGCCTACAATGAGCAGTTCTTC. This sequence encodes CATHVTGAYNEQFF.

This chain uses TRBV19 with TRBJ1-4, with a possible D match to TRBD1 (6 bases). The CDR3 extends over 15 amino acids. Germline CDR1 is LNHDA and CDR2 is SQIVND (reference sequence). Trimming removed 3 bases at V and 8 bases at J, with 16 bases between. The CDR3 region has the DNA TGTGCCAGTAGTATTGGGGGAGCAGGGGCCGAAAAACTGTTTTTT. Protein product: CASSIGGAGAEKLFF.

The chain couples TRBV5-1 to TRBJ2-7; 11 bases fit TRBD2. The CDR3 is 14 residues long. V lost 3 bases, J lost 4 bases, and 3 bases stayed unmatched. Germline values: CDR1 SGHRS, CDR2 YFSETQ. The CDR3 bases are TGCGCCAGCAGCTCCGGGACTAGCGGATACGAGCAGTACTTC. Residues: CASSSGTSGYEQYF.

The chain combines TRBV28 with TRBJ1-1; a possible D gene is TRBD1 (5 bases). This CDR3 region has 13 residues. Trimming cost V 8 bases and J 0 bases, with 10 bases left between them. CDR1 is MDHEN, CDR2 SYDVKM, per germline. Here the CDR3 DNA reads TGTGCCAGCGGAGGAGGGGTGAACACTGAAGCTTTCTTT. Protein product: CASGGGVNTEAFF.

The genes are TRBV19 and TRBJ1-5; D is possibly TRBD1 (6 bases). Per the germline V gene, CDR1 is LNHDA and CDR2 is SQIVND (reference sequence). Deletions cut 3 bases from V and 3 bases from J, with 12 bases between. The CDR3 spans 15 residues. CDR3 in amino acids: CASSIRGGNNQPQHF. The CDR3 coding sequence is TGTGCCAGTAGTATCAGAGGGGGAAACAATCAGCCCCAGCATTTT.